Presented here are 16 T cell receptor beta chains from one specimen sequenced in a study of blood T cell repertoires in COVID-19 (dated by TCRdb to 2019 to 2021). Library creation used the immunoSEQ multiplex PCR assay. TCRdb mirrors the immuneACCESS table, restricted to in-frame sequences. Some clones are absent from its copies; in checked studies, under half trace to an unresolved V gene, and the reason for the others is unknown. In all, the sample holds hundreds of thousands of clones, and about 83% of those were seen once. Roughly 6.2% of the sample rests with the top ten. Material: peripheral blood. All receptors come from a man aged 60 to 69 who had recovered from COVID-19.

This clone was counted a single time. For the CDR3, the DNA is TGCGCCAGCAGCGCGGCCGGCGGGGGTGAAAAACTGTTTTTT. Protein product: CASSAAGGGEKLFF. The V call is TRBV5-1, the J call TRBJ1-4; D may be TRBD1 (5 bases). CDR1 SGHRS and CDR2 YFSETQ come from the germline V gene. V lost 4 bases to trimming and J lost 7 bases, with 14 bases between them. The CDR3 covers 14 residues.

This rearrangement joins TRBV7-9 to TRBJ2-2, with TRBD2 identical over 14 bases. V trimming: 5 bases; J trimming: 3 bases; junction bases outside the gene matches: 5. The CDR3 consists of 17 residues. Per the germline V gene, CDR1 is SEHNR and CDR2 is FQNEAQ (reference sequence). The CDR3 DNA follows: TGTGCCAGCAGCCTCGGACTAGCGGGAGGACACACCGGGGAGCTGTTTTTT. This sequence encodes CASSLGLAGGHTGELFF.

This sequence joins TRBV15 and TRBJ1-2; D not resolved. Per germline, CDR1 LNHNV and CDR2 YYDKDF (reference sequence). Trimming cost V 0 bases and J 0 bases, with 2 bases left between them. The CDR3 is 13 residues long. CDR3 in DNA: TGTGCCACCAGCAGAGACACTAACTATGGCTACACCTTC. Translating gives CATSRDTNYGYTF.

The chain employs TRBV5-1 and TRBJ2-6; a weak D match, TRBD1 (6 bases). CDR1 is SGHRS and CDR2 is YFSETQ in the germline V gene. The CDR3 runs 14 residues. Trimming removed 7 bases at V and 2 bases at J, with 10 bases between. CDR3 protein: CASRTGTGANVLTF. CDR3 DNA sequence: TGCGCCAGCCGCACAGGGACTGGGGCCAACGTCCTGACTTTC.

The rearrangement joins TRBV6-2 or TRBV6-3 to TRBJ2-1; the match to TRBD2 covers 10 bases. The CDR3 runs to 19 residues. The V gene end was trimmed by 0 bases and the J gene end by 7 bases; junction bases not matched to a gene: 15. Germline CDR1 is MNHEY and CDR2 is SVGEGT. The CDR3 bases are TGTGCCAGCAGTTACTCCCCCTCAAGCGGGGGGGCATTTGGTAATGAGCAGTTCTTC. Its translation is CASSYSPSSGGAFGNEQFF.

The chain links TRBV19 to TRBJ2-2; 9 positions agree with TRBD1. This CDR3 contains 14 residues. J lost 6 bases, V lost 6 bases, and 5 bases had no gene match. Germline CDR1 and CDR2: LNHDA and SQIVND (reference sequence). The CDR3 DNA reads TGTGCCAGTAGCGGGGACAGGGAATCCGGGGAGCTGTTTTTT. Protein: CASSGDRESGELFF.

The chain combines TRBV5-1 with TRBJ2-5, with 13 bases aligning to TRBD2. This CDR3 has 18 amino acids. J lost 2 bases, V lost 0 bases, and 7 bases had no gene match. Germline V gives CDR1 SGHRS, CDR2 YFSETQ. The CDR3 reads CASSLVGTSGEPQETQYF. The DNA for the CDR3 is TGCGCCAGCAGCTTGGTAGGGACTAGCGGGGAGCCGCAAGAGACCCAGTACTTC.

The V and J genes are TRBV19 and TRBJ2-4; D might be TRBD1 (6 bases). The CDR3 is made up of 16 amino acids. V lost 3 bases and J 1 base, leaving 13 bases between the germline ends. Germline V gene sequence: CDR1 LNHDA, CDR2 SQIVND (reference sequence). CDR3 amino acids: CASSIQGIGAKNIQYF. The DNA for the CDR3 is TGTGCCAGTAGTATTCAGGGGATCGGGGCCAAAAACATTCAGTACTTC.

The chain couples TRBV3-1 (or the pseudogene TRBV3-2) to TRBJ1-4; tentative D call: TRBD1 (5 bases). Germline values: CDR1 LGHDT, CDR2 YNNKEL (reference sequence). Trimming left V 1 base short and J 8 bases short, with 11 bases between. The CDR3 is 14 residues long. This chain's CDR3 is CASSQAGYGEKLFF. The CDR3 DNA sequence: TGTGCCAGCAGCCAAGCAGGGTATGGGGAAAAACTGTTTTTT.

The gene calls are TRBV28 and TRBJ1-1, with 7 positions matching TRBD1. This CDR3 comprises 14 residues. The germline gives CDR1 MDHEN, CDR2 SYDVKM. Unmatched junction bases numbered 7, after V lost 6 bases and J lost 3 bases. The CDR3 DNA is TGTGCCAGCAGCCTAGGGGGCGCTTACACTGAAGCTTTCTTT. As protein: CASSLGGAYTEAFF.

The rearrangement links TRBV13 to TRBJ2-7, with D possibly TRBD1 on 6 matching bases. The CDR3 runs to 17 residues. Trimming removed 0 bases at V and 4 bases at J, with 19 bases between. Germline V gene lookup returns CDR1 PRHDT and CDR2 FYEKMQ (reference sequence). The CDR3 DNA reads as TGTGCCAGCAGCTTAGGGGGGGCAGGGGCGATCTCGTACGAGCAGTACTTC. This codes for CASSLGGAGAISYEQYF.

This clone was found once. The chain carries TRBV6-5 and TRBJ1-2; 9 bases line up with TRBD1. Germline V gene data show CDR1 as MNHEY and CDR2 as SVGAGI. Germline trimming cut 6 bases from V and 4 bases from J; bases unmatched to any gene: 12. The CDR3 is made up of 16 amino acids. In DNA, the CDR3 is TGTGCCAGCAGGTACACCGCACAGGGGGCCATCTATGGCTACACCTTC. This codes for CASRYTAQGAIYGYTF.

The gene calls are TRBV12-5 and TRBJ1-5, with TRBD1 matching 10 bases. CDR3 length equals 14 residues. V dropped 7 bases and J dropped 6; count of bases not matched to a gene: 6. In germline, CDR1 is LGHNT, CDR2 FRNRAP. CDR3 coding DNA: TGTGCTAGTGCCCGACAGGGGGCGAGTCAGCCCCAGCATTTT. Translation gives CASARQGASQPQHF.

This chain uses TRBV18 with TRBJ2-1, with D possibly matching TRBD1 (5 bases). Per the germline V gene, CDR1 is KGHSH and CDR2 is LQKENI. The V and J ends lost 3 bases and 6 bases respectively, with 12 bases between them. This CDR3 region has 14 residues. The CDR3 DNA follows: TGTGCCAGCTCACCGGACAAGCCCACCAATGAGCAGTTCTTC. It specifies CASSPDKPTNEQFF.

DNA of the CDR3: TGTGCCAGCTCACCCGCTCCGGACAGTACCGGGGAGCTGTTTTTT. It encodes CASSPAPDSTGELFF. V gene TRBV18 combines with J gene TRBJ2-2; possible D gene TRBD1, 6 bases. This CDR3 has 15 amino acids. V shed 3 bases and J shed 5 bases, with 13 bases lying between them. Germline CDR1 and CDR2: KGHSH and LQKENI. The variable domain in full, completed from reference TRBV18 and TRBJ2-2, reads NAGVMQNPRHLVRRRGQEARLRCSPMKGHSHVYWYRQLPEEGLKFMVYLQKENIIDESGMPKERFSAEFPKEGPSILRIQQVVRGDSAAYFCASSPAPDSTGELFFGEGSRLTVL.

The chain employs TRBV6-5 and TRBJ1-6; 8 nucleotides align to TRBD1. Germline CDR1 MNHEY, CDR2 SVGAGI. The V segment lost 2 bases and the J segment 10 bases; nucleotides outside the gene matches: 10. The CDR3 is 16 residues long. The DNA of the CDR3 is TGTGCCAGCAGTTACCGCCCGACAGGGGAAGGATCACCCCTCCACTTT. Its protein is CASSYRPTGEGSPLHF.